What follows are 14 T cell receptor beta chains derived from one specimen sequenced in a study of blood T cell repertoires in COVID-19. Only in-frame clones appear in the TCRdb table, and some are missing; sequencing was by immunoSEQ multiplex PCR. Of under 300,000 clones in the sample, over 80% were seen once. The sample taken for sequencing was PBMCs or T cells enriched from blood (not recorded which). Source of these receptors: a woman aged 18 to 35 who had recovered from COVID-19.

This CDR3 is CATTGTVGTDTQYF. As DNA, the CDR3 is TGTGCCACGACAGGGACGGTCGGCACAGATACGCAGTATTTT. The chain links TRBV19 to TRBJ2-3; 7 bases are shared with TRBD1. In germline, CDR1 is LNHDA, CDR2 SQIVND (reference sequence). Trimming at V came to 10 bases and at J to 1 base, leaving 8 bases not matched to a gene. The CDR3 extends over 14 amino acids.

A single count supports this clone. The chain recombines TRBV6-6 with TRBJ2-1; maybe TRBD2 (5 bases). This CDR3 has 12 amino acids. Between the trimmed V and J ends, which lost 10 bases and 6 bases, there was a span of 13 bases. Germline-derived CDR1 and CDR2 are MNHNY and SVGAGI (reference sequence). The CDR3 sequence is CATGGGLNEQFF. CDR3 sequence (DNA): TGTGCCACTGGAGGAGGTCTCAATGAGCAGTTCTTC.

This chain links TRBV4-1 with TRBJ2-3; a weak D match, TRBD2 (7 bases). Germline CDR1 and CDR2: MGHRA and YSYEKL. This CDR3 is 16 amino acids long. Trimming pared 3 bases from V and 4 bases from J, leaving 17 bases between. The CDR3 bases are TGCGCCAGCAGCCAGACCCACCGAGGGGGGGCAGATACGCAGTATTTT. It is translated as CASSQTHRGGADTQYF.

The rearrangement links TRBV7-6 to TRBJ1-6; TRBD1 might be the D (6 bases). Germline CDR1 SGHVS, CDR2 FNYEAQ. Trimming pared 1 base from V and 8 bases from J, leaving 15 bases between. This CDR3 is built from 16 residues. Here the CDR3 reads CASSLERRTAYSPLHF. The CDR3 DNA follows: TGTGCCAGCAGCTTAGAAAGGCGGACAGCGTATTCACCCCTCCACTTT.

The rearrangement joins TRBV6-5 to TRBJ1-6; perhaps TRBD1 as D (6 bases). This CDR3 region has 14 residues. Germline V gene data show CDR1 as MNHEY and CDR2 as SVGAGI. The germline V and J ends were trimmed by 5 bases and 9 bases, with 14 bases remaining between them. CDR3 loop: CASSRDIRGSPLHF. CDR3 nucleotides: TGTGCCAGCAGTCGGGACATCAGGGGTTCACCCCTCCACTTT.

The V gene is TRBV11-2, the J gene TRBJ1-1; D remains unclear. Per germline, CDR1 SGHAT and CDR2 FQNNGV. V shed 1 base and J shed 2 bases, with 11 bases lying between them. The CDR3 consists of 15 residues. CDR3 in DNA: TGTGCCAGCAGCTTAGGGCTGGCACCCAACACTGAAGCTTTCTTT. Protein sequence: CASSLGLAPNTEAFF.

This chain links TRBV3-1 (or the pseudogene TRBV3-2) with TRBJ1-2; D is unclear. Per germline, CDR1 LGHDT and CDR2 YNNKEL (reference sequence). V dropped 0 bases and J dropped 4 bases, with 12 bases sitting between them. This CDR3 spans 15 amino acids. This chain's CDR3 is CASSQDDRQLYGYTF. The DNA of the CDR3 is TGTGCCAGCAGCCAAGACGACCGACAACTCTATGGCTACACCTTC.

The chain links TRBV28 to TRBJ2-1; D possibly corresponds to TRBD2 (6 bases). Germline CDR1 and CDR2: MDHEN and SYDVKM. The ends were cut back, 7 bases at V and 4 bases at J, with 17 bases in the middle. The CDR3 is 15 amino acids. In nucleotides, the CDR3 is TGTGCCAGCACCCTAGTTGGGACTCTATACAATGAGCAGTTCTTC. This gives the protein CASTLVGTLYNEQFF.

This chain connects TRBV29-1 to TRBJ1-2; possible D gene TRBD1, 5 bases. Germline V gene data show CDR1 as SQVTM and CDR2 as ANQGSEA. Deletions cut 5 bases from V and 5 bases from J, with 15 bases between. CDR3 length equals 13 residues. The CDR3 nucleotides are TGCAGCGTTTCGTACAGGTTTGGGTATGGCTACACCTTC. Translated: CSVSYRFGYGYTF.

The CDR3 loop is CASFSGLGPYNEQFF. Here the CDR3 DNA reads TGTGCCAGCTTTTCCGGACTAGGCCCCTACAATGAGCAGTTCTTC. J is TRBJ2-1 and V is TRBV27; 7 bases align to TRBD2. The CDR3 extends over 15 amino acids. Trimming at V came to 8 bases and at J to 2 bases, leaving 9 bases not matched to a gene. In germline, CDR1 is MNHEY, CDR2 SMNVEV (reference sequence).

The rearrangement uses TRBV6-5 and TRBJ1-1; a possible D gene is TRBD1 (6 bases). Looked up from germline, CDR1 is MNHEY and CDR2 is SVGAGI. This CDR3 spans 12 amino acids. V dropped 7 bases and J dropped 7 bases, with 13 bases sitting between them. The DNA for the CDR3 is TGTGCCAGCAACCAGGGGCGTGGTGAAGCTTTCTTT. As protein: CASNQGRGEAFF.

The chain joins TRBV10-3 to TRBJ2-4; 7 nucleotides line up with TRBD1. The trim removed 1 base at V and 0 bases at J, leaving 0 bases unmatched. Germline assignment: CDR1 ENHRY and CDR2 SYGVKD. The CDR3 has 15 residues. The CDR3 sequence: CAISEYRGAKNIQYF. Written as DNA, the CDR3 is TGTGCCATCAGTGAGTACAGGGGAGCCAAAAACATTCAGTACTTC.

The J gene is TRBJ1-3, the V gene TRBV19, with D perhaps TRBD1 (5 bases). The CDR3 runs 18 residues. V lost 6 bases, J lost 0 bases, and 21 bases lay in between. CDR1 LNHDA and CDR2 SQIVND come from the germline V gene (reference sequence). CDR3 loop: CASRVTWTSVISGNTIYF. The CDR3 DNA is TGTGCCAGTAGGGTTACATGGACAAGCGTTATCTCTGGAAACACCATATATTTT.

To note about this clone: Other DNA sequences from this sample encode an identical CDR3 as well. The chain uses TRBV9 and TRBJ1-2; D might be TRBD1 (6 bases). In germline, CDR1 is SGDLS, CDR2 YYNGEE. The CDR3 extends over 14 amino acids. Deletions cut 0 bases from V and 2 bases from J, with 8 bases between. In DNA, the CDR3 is TGTGCCAGCAGCGTAGGCCAGGGGAACTATGGCTACACCTTC. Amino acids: CASSVGQGNYGYTF.